Included here is one T cell receptor beta chain sequence, with context. Its cognate antigen is unknown. CDR1 is LNHDA, CDR2 SQIVND, per germline (reference sequence). With 3 bases removed from V and 3 bases from J, the gap between germline ends came to 16 bases. The CDR3 loop spans 16 amino acids. A minimum of 7 million PBMCs was isolated per sample. The data stem from a study of blood T cells in healthy people across ages. Study-level results: More naive CD4+ cells and higher diversity were found in long-lived than in aged donors. It was not possible, with unsorted PBMCs, to conclusively compare naive and antigen-experienced cells.

Combining a sample-barcoded 5' primer with a J-beta primer mix, a second PCR ran for 7 to 11 cycles. Template switching added a 12-random-nucleotide identifier to every cDNA molecule. Using its own MiXCR run on the 5' RACE reads, TCRdb lists one record per CDR3 protein. There are some 690,000 distinct CDR3 sequences in the sample; roughly 20% occur only once, and about 22% lies in the top ten. The genes are TRBV19 and TRBJ2-3; D might be TRBD1 or TRBD2, each matching 5 bases. Sequencing used blood. The receptor comes from a man between 70 and 80 years old in good health. The CDR3 DNA sequence: TGTGCCAGTAGTATTGGGACGAGAGTTCGGACAGATACGCAGTATTTT. Protein product: CASSIGTRVRTDTQYF.